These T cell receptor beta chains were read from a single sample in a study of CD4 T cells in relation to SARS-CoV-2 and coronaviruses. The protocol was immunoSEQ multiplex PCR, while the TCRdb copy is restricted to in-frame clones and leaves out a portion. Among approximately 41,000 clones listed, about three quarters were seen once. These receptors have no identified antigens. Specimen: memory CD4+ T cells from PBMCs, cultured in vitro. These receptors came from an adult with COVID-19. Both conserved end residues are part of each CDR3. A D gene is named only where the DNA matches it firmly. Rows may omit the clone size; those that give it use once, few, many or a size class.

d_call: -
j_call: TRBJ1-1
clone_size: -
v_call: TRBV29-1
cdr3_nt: TGCAGCGTTGAAGGAGGGCTGGGCACTGAAGCTTTCTTT
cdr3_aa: CSVEGGLGTEAFF

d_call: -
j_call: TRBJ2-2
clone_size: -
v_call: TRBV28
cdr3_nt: TGTGCCAGCAGTTTAATGGGGGTACTCAGGGAGCTGTTTTTT
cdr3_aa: CASSLMGVLRELFF

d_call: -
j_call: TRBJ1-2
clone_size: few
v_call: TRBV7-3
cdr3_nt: TGTGCCAGCAGCCCTCAGCCTAACTATGGCTACACCTTC
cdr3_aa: CASSPQPNYGYTF

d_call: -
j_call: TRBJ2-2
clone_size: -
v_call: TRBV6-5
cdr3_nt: TGTGCCAGCAGTAAAACCCCGGCAGTTGGCGGGGAGCTGTTTTTT
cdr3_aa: CASSKTPAVGGELFF

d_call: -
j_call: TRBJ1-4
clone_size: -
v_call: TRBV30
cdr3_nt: TGTGCCCACTGGAGGGGGGAAAAACTGTTTTTT
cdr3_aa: CAHWRGEKLFF

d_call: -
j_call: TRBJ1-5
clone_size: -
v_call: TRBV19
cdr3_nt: TGTGCCAGTAGTATAGTAAGTGGTGGTAGCAATCAGCCCCAGCATTTT
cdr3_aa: CASSIVSGGSNQPQHF

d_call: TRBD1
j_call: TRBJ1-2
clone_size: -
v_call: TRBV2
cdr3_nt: TGTGCCAGCAGAGGAGGGACAGGCGGCTATGGCTACACCTTC
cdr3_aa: CASRGGTGGYGYTF

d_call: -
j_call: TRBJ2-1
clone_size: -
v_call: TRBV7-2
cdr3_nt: TGTGCCAGCAGCTTATGGCAGGGCAATGAGCAGTTCTTC
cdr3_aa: CASSLWQGNEQFF

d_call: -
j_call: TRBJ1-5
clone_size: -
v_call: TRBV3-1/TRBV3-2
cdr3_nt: TGTGCCAGCAGCCAGGGTTCAGGGATCGGTGCTCAGCCCCAGCATTTT
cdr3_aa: CASSQGSGIGAQPQHF

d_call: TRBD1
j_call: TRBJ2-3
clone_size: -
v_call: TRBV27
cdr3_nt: TGTGCCAGCAGTCGGACAGGGATCGCAGATACGCAGTATTTT
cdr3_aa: CASSRTGIADTQYF

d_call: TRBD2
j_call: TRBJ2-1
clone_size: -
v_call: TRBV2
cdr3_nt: TGTGCCAGTCAACCTAGCGGGAGTATCAAGAATGAGCAGTTCTTC
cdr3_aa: CASQPSGSIKNEQFF

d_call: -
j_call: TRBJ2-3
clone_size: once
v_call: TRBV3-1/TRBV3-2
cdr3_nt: TGTGCCAGCAGCCAAGTAGCCTCAGGTACGCAGTATTTT
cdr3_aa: CASSQVASGTQYF

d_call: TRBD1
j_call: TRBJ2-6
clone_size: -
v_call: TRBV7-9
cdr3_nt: TGTGCCAGCAGCTTACGGGACAGGGCCAGCTCTGGGGCCAACGTCCTGACTTTC
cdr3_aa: CASSLRDRASSGANVLTF

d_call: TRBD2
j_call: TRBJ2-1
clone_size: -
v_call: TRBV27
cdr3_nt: TGTGCCAGCAGTAGGGCTAGCGGATGGAATGAGCAGTTCTTC
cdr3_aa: CASSRASGWNEQFF

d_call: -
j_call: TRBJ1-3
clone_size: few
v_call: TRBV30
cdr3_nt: TGTGCCCTGGACCACTGGAACACCATATATTTT
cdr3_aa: CALDHWNTIYF

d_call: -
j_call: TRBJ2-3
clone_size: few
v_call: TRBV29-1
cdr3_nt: TGCAGCGTTGAACAGGTGGCAGGGAATACGCAGTATTTT
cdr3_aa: CSVEQVAGNTQYF

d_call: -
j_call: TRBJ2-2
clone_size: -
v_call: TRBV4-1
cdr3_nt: TGCGCCAGCAGCCTCGGTACCGGGGAGCTGTTTTTT
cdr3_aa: CASSLGTGELFF

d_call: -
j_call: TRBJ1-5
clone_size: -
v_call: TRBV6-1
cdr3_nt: TGTGCCAGCAGTGTGGGGGACCCCCGGTGGGATCAGCCCCAGCATTTT
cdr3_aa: CASSVGDPRWDQPQHF

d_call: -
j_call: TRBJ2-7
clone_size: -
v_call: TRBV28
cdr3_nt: TGTGCCAGCACTCTGAGGCTAGCGCGATCCTACGAGCAGTACTTC
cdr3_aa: CASTLRLARSYEQYF

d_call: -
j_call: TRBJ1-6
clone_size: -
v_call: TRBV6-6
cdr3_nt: TGTGCCAGCAGTTACTCAGTAGGGTGGGATTCACCCCTCCACTTT
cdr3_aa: CASSYSVGWDSPLHF

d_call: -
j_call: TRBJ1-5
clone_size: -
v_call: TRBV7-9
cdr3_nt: TGTGCCAGCAGCCCCGATGATCAGCCCCAGCATTTT
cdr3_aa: CASSPDDQPQHF

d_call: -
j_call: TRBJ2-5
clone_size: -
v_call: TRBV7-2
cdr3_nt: TGTGCCAGCAGCTTAGCTAGGTATATGGAGACCCAGTACTTC
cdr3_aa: CASSLARYMETQYF

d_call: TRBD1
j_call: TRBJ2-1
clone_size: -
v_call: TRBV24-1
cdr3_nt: TGTGCCACCAAGGGGGACAGGGAGAATATGAAGCAGTTCTTC
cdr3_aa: CATKGDRENMKQFF

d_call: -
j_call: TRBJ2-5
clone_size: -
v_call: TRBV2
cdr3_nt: TGTGCCAGCATGGGAGGGGGAGGGGCGGGTGAGACCCAGTACTTC
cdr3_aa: CASMGGGGAGETQYF

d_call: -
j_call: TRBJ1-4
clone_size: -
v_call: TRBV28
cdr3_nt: TGTGCCAGCAGTTTATTACAGCCCCCAACTAATGAAAAACTGTTTTTT
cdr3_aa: CASSLLQPPTNEKLFF

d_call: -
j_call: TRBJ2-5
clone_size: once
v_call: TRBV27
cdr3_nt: TGTGCCAGCAGTTTTGAGGGGGGGTCGGGCGAGACCCAGTACTTC
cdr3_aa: CASSFEGGSGETQYF

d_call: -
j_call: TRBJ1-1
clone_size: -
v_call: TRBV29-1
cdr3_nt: TGCAGCGCCGATGGGGGGGCAAGGACTGAAGCTTTCTTT
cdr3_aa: CSADGGARTEAFF

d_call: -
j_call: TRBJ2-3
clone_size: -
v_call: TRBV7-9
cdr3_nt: TGTGCCAGCACCCGGTCGAGCACAGATACGCAGTATTTT
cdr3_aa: CASTRSSTDTQYF

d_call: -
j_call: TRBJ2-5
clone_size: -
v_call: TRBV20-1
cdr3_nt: TGCAGTGCTAGTCCTGTCAACCAAGAGACCCAGTACTTC
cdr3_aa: CSASPVNQETQYF

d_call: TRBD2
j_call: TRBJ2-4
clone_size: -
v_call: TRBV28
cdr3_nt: TGTGCCAGCAGTTTATTGGGCGGGAGTGGGAAAAACATTCAGTACTTC
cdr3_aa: CASSLLGGSGKNIQYF

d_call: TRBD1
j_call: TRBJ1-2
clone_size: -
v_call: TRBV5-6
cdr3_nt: TGTGCCAGCAGCTTGGGCTCCGGGACAGTCTATACCTATGGCTACACCTTC
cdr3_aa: CASSLGSGTVYTYGYTF

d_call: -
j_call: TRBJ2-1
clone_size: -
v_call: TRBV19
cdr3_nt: TGTGCCAGTAGTATGTCTAGAGGGGCGGGGCCCTCCTACAATGAGCAGTTCTTC
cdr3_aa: CASSMSRGAGPSYNEQFF

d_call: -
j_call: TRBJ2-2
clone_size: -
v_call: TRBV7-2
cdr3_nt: TGTGCCAGCAGCTTCACAGGGACCGGGGAGCTGTTTTTT
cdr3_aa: CASSFTGTGELFF

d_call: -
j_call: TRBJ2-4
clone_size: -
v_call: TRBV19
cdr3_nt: TGTGCCAGTAGTATTGGAACGTTAGCCAAAAACATTCAGTACTTC
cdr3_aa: CASSIGTLAKNIQYF

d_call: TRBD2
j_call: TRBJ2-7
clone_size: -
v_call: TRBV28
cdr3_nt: TGTGCCAGCGGGCCTAGGGGACTAGGGGCCTACGAGCAGTACTTC
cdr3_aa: CASGPRGLGAYEQYF

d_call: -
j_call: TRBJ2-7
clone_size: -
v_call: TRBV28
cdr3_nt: TGTGCCAGCAGTTTAAGTGGCAGTGGGAGTGGGGAGCAGTACTTC
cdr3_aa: CASSLSGSGSGEQYF

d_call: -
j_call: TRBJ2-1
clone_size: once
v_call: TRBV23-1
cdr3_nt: TGCGCCAGCAGTCAACGCACTGAATCACAGGGTAACAATGAGCAGTTCTTC
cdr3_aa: CASSQRTESQGNNEQFF

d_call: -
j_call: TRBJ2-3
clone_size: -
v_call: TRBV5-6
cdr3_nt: TGTGCCAGCAGCTTGTCGGGTACAGATACGCAGTATTTT
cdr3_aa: CASSLSGTDTQYF

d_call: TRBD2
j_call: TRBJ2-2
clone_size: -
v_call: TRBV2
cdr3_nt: TGTGCCAGCTGTGAGGGACTAGCTCGCAGCGGGGAGCTGTTTTTT
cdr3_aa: CASCEGLARSGELFF

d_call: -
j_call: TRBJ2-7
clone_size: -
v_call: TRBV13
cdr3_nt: TGTGCCAGCAGCTTAGGCTTGATTGGGGGACTGCCCTTCTTC
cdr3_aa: CASSLGLIGGLPFF

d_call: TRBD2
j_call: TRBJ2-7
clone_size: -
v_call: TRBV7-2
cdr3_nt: TGTGCCAGCAGCCGTAGCGGGAGTTCAACCTACGAGCAGTACTTC
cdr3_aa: CASSRSGSSTYEQYF